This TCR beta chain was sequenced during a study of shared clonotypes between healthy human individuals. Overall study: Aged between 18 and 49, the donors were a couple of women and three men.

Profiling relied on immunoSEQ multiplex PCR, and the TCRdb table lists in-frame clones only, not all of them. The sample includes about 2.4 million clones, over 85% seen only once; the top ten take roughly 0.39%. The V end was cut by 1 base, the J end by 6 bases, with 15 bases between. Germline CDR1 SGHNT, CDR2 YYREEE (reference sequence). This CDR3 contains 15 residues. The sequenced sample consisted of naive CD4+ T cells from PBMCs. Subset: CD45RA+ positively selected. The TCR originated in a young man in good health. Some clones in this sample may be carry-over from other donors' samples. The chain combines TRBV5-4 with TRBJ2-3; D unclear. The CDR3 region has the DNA TGTGCCAGCAGCTTGAGGAGAGGAGTGTCGGATACGCAGTATTTT. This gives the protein CASSLRRGVSDTQYF.